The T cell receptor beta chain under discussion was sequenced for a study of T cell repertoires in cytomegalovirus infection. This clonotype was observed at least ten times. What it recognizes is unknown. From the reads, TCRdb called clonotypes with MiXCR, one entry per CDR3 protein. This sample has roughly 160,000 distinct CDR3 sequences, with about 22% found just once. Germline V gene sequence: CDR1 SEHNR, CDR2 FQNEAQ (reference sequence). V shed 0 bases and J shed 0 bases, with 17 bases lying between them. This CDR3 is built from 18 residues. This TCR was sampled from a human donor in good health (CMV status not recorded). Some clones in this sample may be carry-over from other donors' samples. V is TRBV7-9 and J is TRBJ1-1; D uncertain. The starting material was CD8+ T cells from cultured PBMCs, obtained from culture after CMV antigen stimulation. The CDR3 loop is CASSLARTDYFMNTEAFF. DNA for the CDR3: TGTGCCAGCAGCTTAGCGAGGACGGATTACTTCATGAACACTGAAGCTTTCTTT.